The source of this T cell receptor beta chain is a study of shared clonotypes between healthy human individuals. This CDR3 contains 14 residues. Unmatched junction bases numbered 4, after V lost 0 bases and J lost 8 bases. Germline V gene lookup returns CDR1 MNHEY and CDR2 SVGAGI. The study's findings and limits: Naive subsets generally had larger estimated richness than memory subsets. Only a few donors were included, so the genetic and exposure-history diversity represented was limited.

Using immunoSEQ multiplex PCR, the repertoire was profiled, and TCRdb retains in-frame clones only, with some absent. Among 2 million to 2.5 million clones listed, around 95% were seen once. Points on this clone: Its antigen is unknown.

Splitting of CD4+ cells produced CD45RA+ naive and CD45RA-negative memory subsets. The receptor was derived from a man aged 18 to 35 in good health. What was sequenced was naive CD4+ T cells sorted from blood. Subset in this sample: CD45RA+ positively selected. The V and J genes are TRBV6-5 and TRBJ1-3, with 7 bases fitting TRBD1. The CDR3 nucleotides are TGTGCCAGCAGTTACTCAAAGGGGGCAGACACCATATATTTT. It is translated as CASSYSKGADTIYF.